Presented here are 4 T cell receptor beta chains from one specimen sequenced in a study of Tregs in tolerant kidney transplant recipients. Repertoires were generated with immunoSEQ multiplex PCR, while TCRdb's copy carries only in-frame clones and drops some. The sample contains just under 65,000 clones, around 98% of which appear only once. This specimen was Tregs from blood, taken before the transplant. These receptors were obtained from a human donor who received a combined kidney and bone marrow transplant.

The chain uses TRBV5-1 and TRBJ2-1, with 9 bases fitting TRBD2. The V segment lost 0 bases and the J segment 4 bases; nucleotides outside the gene matches: 2. CDR3 length: 15 amino acids. Germline V lookup: CDR1 SGHRS, CDR2 YFSETQ. The CDR3 bases are TGCGCCAGCAGCTTGGAACTAGCGGGTTACAATGAGCAGTTCTTC. Translation: CASSLELAGYNEQFF.

The V call is TRBV18, the J call TRBJ1-2; 8 bases agree with TRBD1. From germline, CDR1 is KGHSH and CDR2 LQKENI. CDR3 size: 17 residues. J was trimmed by 1 base and V by 3 bases; bases with no gene match: 10. The CDR3 loop is CASSPRQGPNDNYGYTF. CDR3 DNA: TGTGCCAGCTCACCTCGACAGGGGCCAAACGATAACTATGGCTACACCTTC. Variable domain in full (rest from reference TRBV18 and TRBJ1-2): NAGVMQNPRHLVRRRGQEARLRCSPMKGHSHVYWYRQLPEEGLKFMVYLQKENIIDESGMPKERFSAEFPKEGPSILRIQQVVRGDSAAYFCASSPRQGPNDNYGYTFGSGTRLTVV.

The V and J genes are TRBV5-4 and TRBJ2-4; 8 positions agree with TRBD1. Germline V CDR1 and CDR2: SGHNT, YYREEE (reference sequence). The CDR3 length is 13 residues. Unmatched junction bases numbered 5, after V lost 4 bases and J lost 8 bases. CDR3 in DNA: TGTGCCAGCAGCCCGGGACAGGTGCACATTCAGTACTTC. This codes for CASSPGQVHIQYF.

The chain combines TRBV7-8 with TRBJ2-2; TRBD1 matches 8 bases. This CDR3 region has 16 residues. Germline V gene data show CDR1 as SGHVS and CDR2 as FQNEAQ. Unmatched junction bases numbered 7, after V lost 1 base and J lost 6 bases. The CDR3 sequence is CASSLGGRGQSGELFF. The DNA of the CDR3 is TGTGCCAGCAGCTTAGGAGGCAGGGGGCAATCCGGGGAGCTGTTTTTT.